This T cell receptor beta chain appears in the sequencing data of a study of cytomegalovirus exposure and HLA in healthy donors. Trimming cost V 3 bases and J 4 bases; bases outside gene matches: 0. CDR3 size: 14 residues. CDR1 is MDHEN, CDR2 SYDVKM, per germline. 60 Vbeta and 13 Jbeta primers were used in PCR. Assay used: immunoSEQ multiplex PCR; TCRdb lists only in-frame clones, some missing. The data show some 48,000 clones, with around 81% seen just once and around 8.1% held by the top ten. What was sequenced was PBMCs. The receptor was isolated from a man between 25 and 39 years old in good health and CMV-seropositive. The rearrangement uses TRBV28 and TRBJ2-2; 9 positions agree with TRBD2. The CDR3 region has the DNA TGTGCCAGCAGTTTGCGGGGGGGCACCGGGGAGCTGTTTTTT. Translated: CASSLRGGTGELFF.